One sample yielded the 5 T cell receptor beta chains listed below, sequenced in a study of blood T cell repertoires in COVID-19. Using immunoSEQ multiplex PCR, the repertoire was profiled, and TCRdb retains in-frame clones only, with some absent. The sample holds fewer than 200,000 clones, 80% to 85% seen once. Sequenced sample: peripheral blood. The origin of the receptors is a man between 70 and 80 years old with active or convalescent COVID-19.

This rearrangement joins TRBV6-5 to TRBJ2-2, with D tentatively TRBD1 (6 bases). Trimming pared 9 bases from V and 0 bases from J, leaving 14 bases between. CDR1 and CDR2 from the germline V gene are MNHEY and SVGAGI. This CDR3 has 15 residues. CDR3 amino acids: CASSWDTTNTGELFF. The CDR3 DNA reads TGTGCCAGTTCCTGGGACACCACGAACACCGGGGAGCTGTTTTTT.

This clone was counted a few times. The V and J genes are TRBV6-1 and TRBJ1-5; TRBD1 matches 7 bases. CDR1 and CDR2 (germline): MNHNS, SASEGT. Trimming removed 2 bases from V and 3 bases from J; junction bases left unmatched: 4. The CDR3 has 15 amino acids. This CDR3 is CASSERGLVNQPQHF. The CDR3 DNA is TGTGCCAGCAGTGAAAGGGGGCTAGTCAATCAGCCCCAGCATTTT.

This clone was detected once. The sample holds other DNA sequences that translate to the same CDR3. The chain is built from TRBV9 and TRBJ1-3, with 7 bases matching TRBD1. V lost 4 bases and J lost 0; bases outside the gene matches: 4. This CDR3 is 15 amino acids long. The germline V gene encodes CDR1 SGDLS and CDR2 YYNGEE. Here the CDR3 reads CASSPRQGSGNTIYF. DNA for the CDR3: TGTGCCAGCAGCCCTAGACAGGGCTCTGGAAACACCATATATTTT.

In this sample, this clone turned up once. The chain is built from TRBV2 and TRBJ1-1; 9 nucleotides agree with TRBD1. The germline V gene has CDR1 SNHLY and CDR2 FYNNEI. After removal of 9 bases from V and 2 bases from J, the junction contained 4 bases not matched to a gene. The CDR3 is 13 amino acids. For the CDR3, the DNA is TGTGCCAGTAAACAGGGGGCAAACACTGAAGCTTTCTTT. Protein: CASKQGANTEAFF.

The chain uses TRBV19 and TRBJ1-2, with TRBD1 as a possible D gene (5 bases). This CDR3 spans 15 amino acids. CDR1 and CDR2 from the germline V gene are LNHDA and SQIVND (reference sequence). The V and J ends lost 3 bases and 8 bases respectively, with 19 bases between them. CDR3 sequence: CASSIGQTWGPGYTF. The CDR3, as DNA: TGTGCCAGTAGTATCGGTCAAACCTGGGGCCCAGGCTACACCTTC.